Included here is one T cell receptor (beta chain) sequence, with context. There is no known antigen for this receptor. Base qualities are not recorded, but no much larger clone differs from it by a single base. This entry comes from a study of blood T cell repertoires in COVID-19 (TCRdb year 2020). The study in broad terms: Samples covering the acute and convalescent phases of COVID-19 were provided by collaborators in the United States, Italy and Spain. The dataset comprised deeply sampled blood TCRbeta repertoires from subjects exposed to, actively infected with, or recovered from COVID-19. The prospective study material was composed of cDNA or gDNA derived from T cells, B-cell-depleted T cells, or PBMCs. A de-identified subject ID, COVID-19 status, age in years and sex were almost always included in the sample metadata. A freely available public database, intended as a resource for researchers studying the immune response to SARS-CoV-2, is where the repertoires were released. The samples were drawn from two sources: the first 160 participants of the ongoing ImmuneRACE study, and 1,200 or so subjects contributed by 6 global collaborators. HLA class I and class II types, where available, came from metadata supplied by the sample provider rather than from assay-based typing.

V drops 1 base and J drops 8 bases, leaving 10 bases in between. The CDR3 holds 13 amino acids from the cysteine to the phenylalanine. Only the CDR3 region is kept as DNA, spanning 39 bases read in frame from base 1. CDR1 SGHDT and CDR2 YYEEEE are derived from the germline V gene. TCRbeta CDR3 regions were amplified from genomic DNA using the immunoSEQ Assay, a bias-controlled multiplex PCR. In the authors' own workflow: The number of nucleated cells in each sample was estimated from the amplification of reference gene primers within the assay. To quantify the absolute abundance of each unique TCRbeta CDR3 rearrangement, sequence reads were collapsed and filtered. For each sample, productive Simpson clonality was calculated as the square root of Simpson's diversity index across productive rearrangements. TCRdb took this table from immuneACCESS and kept in-frame rearrangements with V and J called. Such tables lack part of the clones; where checked against another copy, unresolved V genes explain under half of the gap, and the rest is unexplained. That table gives V, J and clone size, and the DNA gave D and trimming. The sample table lists about 270,000 clones, around nine tenths of them with a count of one. The leading ten clones occupy over 2.5% of the sample.

In the prospective study, participants were about 18 to 95 years old, resided in 24 geographic areas of the United States, and were enrolled through a virtual design. In the prospective study, participants were assigned to cohorts based on the clinical history participants reported in a screening survey and a study questionnaire. ImmuneRACE Cohort 3 recovered participants were defined by two consecutive negative NP/OP PCR tests, healthcare professional clearance, or symptom resolution. In the prospective study, mobile phlebotomists collected whole blood, serum and a nasopharyngeal or oropharyngeal swab from each participant. Additional blood draws and questionnaires over an approximately two-month period could optionally be provided by prospective study participants. Before DNA extraction, prospective study blood samples were shipped either frozen or at room temperature. The paper's findings and limits, for the study overall: Clinical and demographic metadata were provided uncurated, with the amount varying by source and participant.

The sequence was collected from a woman between 18 and 30 years old who had recovered from COVID-19. Source material: PBMCs or T cells enriched from blood (not recorded which). The chain joins TRBV5-6 to TRBJ2-1; the D region possibly corresponds to TRBD2 (6 bases align). The CDR3 protein sequence reads: CASSLISGDEQFF. The DNA reads TGTGCCAGCAGCTTGATTAGCGGCGATGAGCAGTTCTTC.